This TCR beta chain was found in a study of blood T cell repertoires in COVID-19. Sequencing was performed with immunoSEQ multiplex PCR; in TCRdb, only in-frame clones are kept and a portion is missing. Of roughly 29,000 clones detected, about 89% appear once; the ten largest clones hold 3.5%. The CDR3 is made up of 17 amino acids. Germline V gene lookup returns CDR1 LNHDA and CDR2 SQIVND (reference sequence). The V and J ends lost 7 bases and 5 bases respectively, with 23 bases between them. The chain carries TRBV19 and TRBJ2-2; D may be TRBD1 (6 bases). The sequence derives from a human donor in a cohort sampled during active COVID-19. Sequencing used peripheral blood. The CDR3 sequence is CASNRRQESLSTGELFF. The CDR3 DNA is TGTGCCAGTAATCGGCGACAGGAGAGTCTATCGACCGGGGAGCTGTTTTTT. Filled out from reference TRBV19 and TRBJ2-2, the complete variable domain reads DGGITQSPKYLFRKEGQNVTLSCEQNLNHDAMYWYRQDPGQGLRLIYYSQIVNDFQKGDIAEGYSVSREKKESFPLTVTSAQKNPTAFYLCASNRRQESLSTGELFFGEGSRLTVL.